The 21 T cell receptor beta chains listed next were all sequenced from one sample in a study of OX40 agonist ivuxolimab in advanced cancers. This table comes from immunoSEQ multiplex PCR, and its TCRdb copy is limited to in-frame clones, with some not included. The table records around 30,000 clones, about nine tenths of them present only once. Specimen: CD4+ or CD8+ T cells sorted from blood, collected in a trial of the OX40 agonist ivuxolimab. These receptors came from an adult with an advanced solid tumor such as melanoma, head and neck, liver or kidney cancer.

V is TRBV15 and J is TRBJ2-1; 10 bases match TRBD2. The CDR3 length is 16 residues. V shed 5 bases, J shed 3 bases, and the junction held 7 bases outside the gene matches. Germline loops: CDR1 LNHNV, CDR2 YYDKDF (reference sequence). CDR3 DNA: TGTGCCACCAGCCCCGGGACTAGCGATCTCTACAATGAGCAGTTCTTC. Translated, it gives CATSPGTSDLYNEQFF. Combining the CDR3 with reference TRBV15 and TRBJ2-1 gives the whole variable domain DAMVIQNPRYQVTQFGKPVTLSCSQTLNHNVMYWYQQKSSQAPKLLFHYYDKDFNNEADTPDNFQSRRPNTSFCFLDIRSPGLGDTAMYLCATSPGTSDLYNEQFFGPGTRLTVL.

The chain has TRBV19 and TRBJ1-1; TRBD1 is a possible D gene (6 bases). V was pared by 3 bases and J by 6 bases, with 14 bases between. In germline, CDR1 is LNHDA, CDR2 SQIVND (reference sequence). This CDR3 region has 14 residues. CDR3 nucleotide sequence: TGTGCCAGTAGTATCCCCGTTGAGGGGGCTGAAGCTTTCTTT. It specifies CASSIPVEGAEAFF.

The rearrangement uses TRBV6-1 and TRBJ2-1; the match to TRBD2 covers 15 bases. The V and J ends lost 5 bases and 7 bases, in that order; junction bases with no gene match: 3. CDR1 is MNHNS, CDR2 SASEGT, per germline. This CDR3 has 15 amino acids. The CDR3 bases are TGTGCCAGCAGTCGGACTAGCGGGAGGGCTAATGAGCAGTTCTTC. It translates to CASSRTSGRANEQFF.

The CDR3 loop reads CASRTPNTGELFF. CDR3 nucleotides: TGTGCCAGTAGGACTCCGAACACCGGGGAGCTGTTTTTT. This chain links TRBV19 with TRBJ2-2, with unresolved D. Trimming cost V 6 bases and J 0 bases, with 5 bases left between them. The CDR3 sequence is 13 residues long. Per germline, CDR1 LNHDA and CDR2 SQIVND (reference sequence).

This clone was recorded once. The rearrangement joins TRBV12-5 to TRBJ2-3; 7 nucleotides agree with TRBD1. Germline V gene data show CDR1 as LGHNT and CDR2 as FRNRAP. The trim removed 6 bases at V and 1 base at J, leaving 16 bases unmatched. This CDR3 spans 18 amino acids. CDR3: CASGPPMVTGLGTDTQYF. CDR3 coding DNA: TGTGCTAGTGGCCCGCCTATGGTGACAGGGCTGGGCACAGATACGCAGTATTTT.

In its sample, this clone is medium-sized (0.01 to 0.1%). The chain couples TRBV29-1 to TRBJ1-2; D call uncertain. The V gene lost 7 bases and the J gene lost 3 bases, with 15 bases spanning the gap. The CDR3 length is 13 residues. Germline V gene sequence: CDR1 SQVTM, CDR2 ANQGSEA. CDR3 sequence reads: CSAPIGRDYGYTF. In DNA form, the CDR3 reads TGCAGCGCCCCGATAGGACGGGACTATGGCTACACCTTC.

This clone occurred a few times. The gene calls are TRBV11-3 and TRBJ2-7; TRBD1 matches 7 bases. Germline trimming cut 3 bases from V and 0 bases from J; bases unmatched to any gene: 5. CDR1 and CDR2 (germline): SGHNT, YENEEA. The CDR3 runs 15 residues. The CDR3 loop is CASSFGQDNSYEQYF. For the CDR3, the DNA is TGTGCCAGCAGCTTCGGACAGGACAACTCCTACGAGCAGTACTTC.

This chain links TRBV13 with TRBJ1-1; D is unresolved. The CDR3 sequence is 13 residues long. V was shortened by 5 bases and J by 4 bases, with 11 bases between the two germline ends. Germline loops: CDR1 PRHDT, CDR2 FYEKMQ (reference sequence). The CDR3 protein is CASSLGVRTEAFF. The CDR3 DNA follows: TGTGCCAGCAGCCTTGGAGTTCGCACTGAAGCTTTCTTT.

This rearrangement joins TRBV6-6 to TRBJ1-1; the D is unclear. CDR3 length: 11 residues. Per the germline V gene, CDR1 is MNHNY and CDR2 is SVGAGI (reference sequence). V gave up 6 bases and J gave up 5 bases, with 7 bases separating them. CDR3 amino acids: CASSIGTEAFF. The CDR3 coding sequence is TGTGCCAGCAGCATTGGGACTGAAGCTTTCTTT.

The chain has TRBV7-9 and TRBJ2-7; 7 nucleotides match TRBD2. Per germline, CDR1 SEHNR and CDR2 FQNEAQ (reference sequence). The V and J ends lost 1 base and 6 bases, in that order; junction bases with no gene match: 6. The CDR3 is made up of 14 amino acids. The CDR3 protein is CASSLVHPGGEQYF. The DNA for the CDR3 is TGTGCCAGCAGCTTAGTCCATCCGGGGGGCGAGCAGTACTTC.

The chain links TRBV27 to TRBJ2-2; 9 bases are a match to TRBD2. The germline gives CDR1 MNHEY, CDR2 SMNVEV (reference sequence). The CDR3 spans 16 residues. V gave up 5 bases and J gave up 0 bases; unmatched junction bases: 4. The CDR3 nucleotides are TGTGCCAGCAGTCCATTAGCGGGAGCGAACACCGGGGAGCTGTTTTTT. It yields the protein CASSPLAGANTGELFF.

The V and J genes are TRBV27 and TRBJ1-1, with TRBD1 as a possible D gene (6 bases). V lost 0 bases, J lost 5 bases, and 13 bases lay in between. The CDR3 runs to 15 residues. The germline CDR1 and CDR2 sequences are MNHEY and SMNVEV (reference sequence). In nucleotides, the CDR3 is TGTGCCAGCAGTTTATCTGCGGGGGGCGGAACTGAAGCTTTCTTT. It specifies CASSLSAGGGTEAFF.

The chain employs TRBV9 and TRBJ2-7; the D gene is possibly TRBD2 (5 bases). From germline, CDR1 is SGDLS and CDR2 YYNGEE. Between the trimmed V and J ends, which lost 0 bases and 0 bases, there was a span of 7 bases. This CDR3 is built from 14 residues. CDR3 sequence reads: CASSVGAGSYEQYF. In DNA, the CDR3 is TGTGCCAGCAGCGTAGGGGCGGGCTCCTACGAGCAGTACTTC.

The chain is built from TRBV9 and TRBJ1-5; 9 bases map to TRBD1. There are 17 residues in the CDR3. In germline, CDR1 is SGDLS, CDR2 YYNGEE. The V gene end was trimmed by 4 bases and the J gene end by 0 bases; junction bases not matched to a gene: 8. In DNA, the CDR3 is TGTGCCAGCAGCTCCGGGACAGGGTTTGGTAGCAATCAGCCCCAGCATTTT. Protein sequence: CASSSGTGFGSNQPQHF.

V gene TRBV7-8 combines with J gene TRBJ1-5, with 9 bases lining up with TRBD1. J lost 7 bases, V lost 5 bases, and 3 bases had no gene match. This CDR3 has 13 residues. The V gene's germline CDR1 is SGHVS and CDR2 FQNEAQ. The CDR3 spells CASSRDRAQPQHF. DNA for the CDR3: TGTGCCAGCAGCCGGGACAGGGCCCAGCCCCAGCATTTT.

This clone appeared a few times. The chain combines TRBV9 with TRBJ1-2, with a possible D match to TRBD1 (6 bases). The CDR3 consists of 12 residues. Germline V CDR1 and CDR2: SGDLS, YYNGEE. V was clipped by 5 bases and J by 6 bases, with 11 bases between them. In DNA, the CDR3 is TGTGCCAGCAGTTCGGGACAAAATGGCTACACCTTC. Translated: CASSSGQNGYTF.

The rearrangement joins TRBV27 to TRBJ1-2, with D uncertain. There are 13 residues in the CDR3. Per the germline V gene, CDR1 is MNHEY and CDR2 is SMNVEV (reference sequence). Trimming took off 3 bases at V and 2 bases at J, with 7 bases between the two ends. CDR3 sequence reads: CASSFGENYGYTF. CDR3 DNA sequence: TGTGCCAGCAGTTTCGGGGAAAACTATGGCTACACCTTC.

The CDR3 DNA reads TGCGCCAGCAGCCCGGACAGGGACCCGCCGGGCTACACCTTC. Translating gives CASSPDRDPPGYTF. The V call is TRBV5-1, the J call TRBJ1-2; 8 bases line up with TRBD1. Germline-derived CDR1 and CDR2 are SGHRS and YFSETQ. The CDR3 length is 14 residues. The V and J ends lost 4 bases and 8 bases, in that order; junction bases with no gene match: 10.

This chain joins TRBV29-1 and TRBJ2-1; D is ambiguous. The ends were cut back, 4 bases at V and 4 bases at J, with 8 bases in the middle. The CDR3 length is 12 residues. CDR1 is SQVTM and CDR2 is ANQGSEA in the germline V gene. CDR3 DNA sequence: TGCAGCGTTGTGGCTAATTACAATGAGCAGTTCTTC. It specifies CSVVANYNEQFF.

Judged by abundance, this clone is medium-sized. This chain uses TRBV7-9 with TRBJ2-3; D possibly corresponds to TRBD2 (5 bases). The germline CDR1 and CDR2 sequences are SEHNR and FQNEAQ (reference sequence). CDR3 length: 19 amino acids. V gave up 2 bases and J gave up 0 bases, with 21 bases separating them. The CDR3 loop reads CASSLPLSYAEASTDTQYF. CDR3 sequence (DNA): TGTGCCAGCAGCTTACCTTTAAGCTACGCGGAGGCTAGCACAGATACGCAGTATTTT.

V usage is TRBV4-1 and J usage is TRBJ1-5; D is possibly TRBD1 (6 bases). Per germline, CDR1 MGHRA and CDR2 YSYEKL. This CDR3 has 15 amino acids. Trimming stripped 0 bases from V and 6 bases from J, with 12 bases between. The CDR3 loop is CASSQDQGLGQPQHF. In nucleotides, the CDR3 is TGCGCCAGCAGCCAAGATCAGGGGTTGGGTCAGCCCCAGCATTTT.